This T cell receptor beta chain was sequenced during a study of glioma-infiltrating T cells after dendritic cell vaccination. Libraries were prepared by immunoSEQ multiplex PCR; TCRdb keeps only in-frame clonotypes and omits some of them. The sample comprises about 90,000 clones, about 83% of which are singletons, and 2.5% to 3% rests with the top ten. The CDR3 has 15 amino acids. V was shortened by 1 base and J by 4 bases, with 14 bases between the two germline ends. Germline lookup yields CDR1 SGHTA and CDR2 FQGNSA. This chain links TRBV7-2 with TRBJ2-7; TRBD1 is a possible D gene (7 bases). This receptor was obtained from a human donor with glioblastoma. Sequenced material: blood, taken before dendritic cell vaccination. CDR3 nucleotides: TGTGCCAGCAGCTTAGTATATTCAGGGGGGTACGAGCAGTACTTC. This sequence encodes CASSLVYSGGYEQYF.